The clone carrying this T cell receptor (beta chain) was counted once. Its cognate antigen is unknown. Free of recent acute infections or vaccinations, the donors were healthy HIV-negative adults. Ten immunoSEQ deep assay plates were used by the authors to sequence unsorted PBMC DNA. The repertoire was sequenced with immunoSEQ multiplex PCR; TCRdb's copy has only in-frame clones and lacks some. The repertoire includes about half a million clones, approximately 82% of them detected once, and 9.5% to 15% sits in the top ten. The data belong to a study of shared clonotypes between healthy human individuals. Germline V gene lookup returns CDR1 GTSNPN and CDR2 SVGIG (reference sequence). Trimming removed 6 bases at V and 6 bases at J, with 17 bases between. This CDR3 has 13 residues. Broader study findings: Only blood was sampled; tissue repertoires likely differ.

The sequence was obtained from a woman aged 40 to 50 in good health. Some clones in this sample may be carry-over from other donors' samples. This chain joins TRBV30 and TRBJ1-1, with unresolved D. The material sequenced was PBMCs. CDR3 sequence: CACRQGPGSEAFF. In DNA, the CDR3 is TGTGCCTGTCGACAAGGCCCGGGGTCTGAAGCTTTCTTT.